A single sample is the source of the 27 T cell receptor beta chains below, sequenced in a study of blood T cell repertoires in COVID-19. Sequencing was performed with immunoSEQ multiplex PCR; in TCRdb, only in-frame clones are kept and a portion is missing. The data hold some 97,000 clones, with around four fifths observed a single time. The sequenced material came from peripheral blood. These receptors all stem from a man aged 70 or older with active or convalescent COVID-19.

V is TRBV5-6 and J is TRBJ1-5; 8 nucleotides match TRBD1. With 0 bases clipped from V and 2 bases from J, the junction kept 4 bases outside the gene matches. CDR3 size: 16 residues. Germline loops: CDR1 SGHDT, CDR2 YYEEEE. The chain's CDR3 is CASSLGVQGGNQPQHF. In nucleotides, the CDR3 is TGTGCCAGCAGCTTGGGGGTACAGGGGGGCAATCAGCCCCAGCATTTT. The whole variable domain, filled in from reference TRBV5-6 and TRBJ1-5, reads DAGVTQSPTHLIKTRGQQVTLRCSPKSGHDTVSWYQQALGQGPQFIFQYYEEEERQRGNFPDRFSGHQFPNYSSELNVNALLLGDSALYLCASSLGVQGGNQPQHFGDGTRLSIL.

This clone was observed once. The chain recombines TRBV6-5 with TRBJ2-5, with TRBD2 as a possible D gene (6 bases). This CDR3 contains 14 residues. Per germline, CDR1 MNHEY and CDR2 SVGAGI. V lost 6 bases to trimming and J lost 1 base, with 12 bases between them. The CDR3, as DNA: TGTGCCAGCAGGGGCGAAGCGGGCCAAGAGACCCAGTACTTC. As protein: CASRGEAGQETQYF.

The J gene is TRBJ1-1, the V gene TRBV19; D gene unclear. Germline loops: CDR1 LNHDA, CDR2 SQIVND (reference sequence). V lost 4 bases, J lost 12 bases, and 21 bases lay in between. This CDR3 has 14 residues. CDR3 sequence (DNA): TGTGCCAGTAGTACCTGGACTGATACCGACCCCTCTTTCTTT. This encodes CASSTWTDTDPSFF.

The table lists this clone with a few counts. The chain links TRBV7-9 to TRBJ2-3; maybe TRBD2 (5 bases). This CDR3 has 17 residues. Germline V gene lookup returns CDR1 SEHNR and CDR2 FQNEAQ (reference sequence). Trimming left V 0 bases short and J 2 bases short, with 15 bases between. The chain's CDR3 is CASSLAAGLPNTDTQYF. CDR3 nucleotides: TGTGCCAGCAGCTTAGCGGCTGGACTGCCGAACACAGATACGCAGTATTTT.

This clone was seen just once. The chain has TRBV3-1 (or the pseudogene TRBV3-2) and TRBJ2-7, with 9 nucleotides matching TRBD1. Germline V gives CDR1 LGHDT, CDR2 YNNKEL (reference sequence). This CDR3 is built from 15 residues. V was clipped by 4 bases and J by 1 base; unmatched bases: 5. CDR3 DNA sequence: TGTGCCAGCAGCCCCCCGGGACAGGGTTCCTACGAGCAGTACTTC. Its protein is CASSPPGQGSYEQYF.

The chain carries TRBV5-1 and TRBJ1-2; maybe TRBD1 (6 bases). Trimming shortened V by 4 bases and J by 2 bases, and 9 bases separated the two germline ends. The CDR3 spans 13 residues. Looked up from germline, CDR1 is SGHRS and CDR2 is YFSETQ. The CDR3 is CASSHGQNYGYTF. In DNA form, the CDR3 reads TGCGCCAGCAGCCACGGACAGAACTATGGCTACACCTTC. Looking up the rest from reference TRBV5-1 and TRBJ1-2 gives the full variable domain: KAGVTQTPRYLIKTRGQQVTLSCSPISGHRSVSWYQQTPGQGLQFLFEYFSETQRNKGNFPGRFSGRQFSNSRSEMNVSTLELGDSALYLCASSHGQNYGYTFGSGTRLTVV.

The chain employs TRBV4-1 and TRBJ2-2; D is uncertain. V was pared by 2 bases and J by 8 bases, with 15 bases between. CDR3 length: 15 residues. Germline loops: CDR1 MGHRA, CDR2 YSYEKL. CDR3 in DNA: TGCGCCAGCAGCCAAAGTTGGGCCTTTCGGGGGGAGCTGTTTTTT. This encodes CASSQSWAFRGELFF.

V and J are TRBV4-3 and TRBJ1-6; 7 nucleotides match TRBD1. Germline V gene data show CDR1 as LGHNA and CDR2 as YSLEER. V dropped 1 base and J dropped 10; count of bases not matched to a gene: 10. This CDR3 comprises 16 residues. The CDR3 nucleotides are TGCGCCAGCAGCCAAGGAGAGACAGGGTCGCCCTCACCCCTCCACTTT. This encodes CASSQGETGSPSPLHF.

This sequence joins TRBV6-2 or TRBV6-3 and TRBJ2-1; 8 bases fit TRBD2. Trimming took 0 bases from V and 5 from J; bases not matched to a gene: 6. The germline CDR1 and CDR2 sequences are MNHEY and SVGEGT. The CDR3 sequence is 16 residues long. The CDR3 here is CASSYSGSGANNEQFF. The CDR3 DNA reads TGTGCCAGCAGTTACTCGGGTAGCGGGGCAAACAATGAGCAGTTCTTC.

The rearrangement joins TRBV15 to TRBJ2-7; TRBD1 might be the D (5 bases). CDR3 length: 14 residues. Germline assignment: CDR1 LNHNV and CDR2 YYDKDF (reference sequence). Trimming removed 5 bases at V and 6 bases at J, with 17 bases between. The CDR3 loop is CATSDLRGPREQYF. The CDR3 DNA is TGTGCCACCAGCGACTTAAGGGGTCCCCGCGAGCAGTACTTC.

V is TRBV7-6 and J is TRBJ1-3, with TRBD1 as a possible D gene (6 bases). Germline V gene sequence: CDR1 SGHVS, CDR2 FNYEAQ. The CDR3 loop spans 16 amino acids. V was clipped by 0 bases and J by 0 bases, with 9 bases between them. The CDR3 is CASSLAEGVSGNTIYF. The DNA for the CDR3 is TGTGCCAGCAGCTTAGCCGAGGGGGTCTCTGGAAACACCATATATTTT. The whole variable domain, filled in from reference TRBV7-6 and TRBJ1-3, reads GAGVSQSPRYKVTKRGQDVALRCDPISGHVSLYWYRQALGQGPEFLTYFNYEAQQDKSGLPNDRFSAERPEGSISTLTIQRTEQRDSAMYRCASSLAEGVSGNTIYFGEGSWLTVV.

The rearrangement links TRBV7-9 to TRBJ2-3; TRBD1 is a possible D gene (5 bases). CDR1 SEHNR and CDR2 FQNEAQ come from the germline V gene (reference sequence). The CDR3 is 14 amino acids. The V end was cut by 5 bases, the J end by 1 base, with 10 bases between. CDR3 in DNA: TGTGCCAGCAGCATCTCGACAGGCACAGATACGCAGTATTTT. It yields the protein CASSISTGTDTQYF.

This clone was recorded once. CDR3 DNA sequence: TGTGCCAGCAGCTCCCACCCCCGGGGGAACACTGAAGCTTTCTTT. Protein product: CASSSHPRGNTEAFF. The rearrangement links TRBV13 to TRBJ1-1, with no clear D. The V end lost 4 bases, the J end lost 1 base, and 13 bases lay between the germline ends. The CDR3 contains 15 residues. Per the germline V gene, CDR1 is PRHDT and CDR2 is FYEKMQ (reference sequence). The variable domain in full, completed from reference TRBV13 and TRBJ1-1, reads AAGVIQSPRHLIKEKRETATLKCYPIPRHDTVYWYQQGPGQDPQFLISFYEKMQSDKGSIPDRFSAQQFSDYHSELNMSSLELGDSALYFCASSSHPRGNTEAFFGQGTRLTVV.

In DNA, the CDR3 is TGTGCCAGCAGTTCCATCCTGCGGGGGGAAGAGACCCAGTACTTC. Amino acids: CASSSILRGEETQYF. J is TRBJ2-5 and V is TRBV6-2 or TRBV6-3; 8 nucleotides agree with TRBD2. There are 15 residues in the CDR3. Germline CDR1 MNHEY, CDR2 SVGEGT. J gave up 3 bases and V 4 bases, and 7 bases lay outside the gene matches.

This clone appeared once. The chain recombines TRBV19 with TRBJ1-3; a possible D gene is TRBD1 (5 bases). This CDR3 has 15 residues. The germline V gene encodes CDR1 LNHDA and CDR2 SQIVND (reference sequence). Trimming removed 8 bases from V and 0 bases from J, with 14 bases in between. CDR3 coding DNA: TGTGCCAGTGGCCGGGGGGGTAGCTCTGGAAACACCATATATTTT. Translated: CASGRGGSSGNTIYF.

The chain couples TRBV7-5 to TRBJ2-5; TRBD2, the D gene given by the table, was not confirmed from the DNA. TRBV7-5 is a recognized pseudogene. The CDR3 covers 16 residues. The CDR3 DNA follows: TGTGCCAGAAGCTTAATTCGCGTGGGGGGAGGAGAGACCCAGTACTTC. This codes for CARSLIRVGGGETQYF.

This clone was observed a handful of times. For the CDR3, the DNA is TGTGCCAGCAGCACCCCTAGGACAGCCGGGGAGCTGTTTTTT. Its protein product is CASSTPRTAGELFF. V is TRBV7-8 and J is TRBJ2-2; TRBD1 might be the D (6 bases). This CDR3 is 14 amino acids long. Looked up from germline, CDR1 is SGHVS and CDR2 is FQNEAQ. V lost 5 bases and J lost 6, with 13 bases in between.

The chain recombines TRBV24-1 with TRBJ2-3; D is perhaps TRBD1 (7 bases). V dropped 7 bases and J dropped 6 bases, with 19 bases sitting between them. The CDR3 loop spans 15 amino acids. In germline, CDR1 is KGHDR, CDR2 SFDVKD. CDR3 nucleotides: TGTGCCACCAGCCGGACAGGAGGGACCCGGGATACGCAGTATTTT. It codes for CATSRTGGTRDTQYF.

V gene TRBV6-5 combines with J gene TRBJ2-1, with D possibly being TRBD1 (5 bases). The CDR3 contains 14 residues. With 6 bases removed from V and 1 base from J, the gap between germline ends came to 10 bases. Germline loops: CDR1 MNHEY, CDR2 SVGAGI. For the CDR3, the DNA is TGTGCCAGCAGGTGGGGCTCTTCCTACAATGAGCAGTTCTTC. Protein sequence: CASRWGSSYNEQFF.

V is TRBV7-9 and J is TRBJ2-7, with 10 positions matching TRBD2. V shed 3 bases, J shed 7 bases, and the junction held 9 bases outside the gene matches. This CDR3 comprises 15 residues. Germline CDR1 SEHNR, CDR2 FQNEAQ (reference sequence). The CDR3 nucleotides read TGTGCCAGCAGCTTCTCTAGCGGGAGACCCCTTGAGCAGTACTTC. The encoded protein is CASSFSSGRPLEQYF.

The chain recombines TRBV4-2 with TRBJ2-7, with no clear D. Germline V lookup: CDR1 LGHNA, CDR2 YNFKEQ. The length of the CDR3 is 15 residues. V was cut by 0 bases and J by 4 bases, with 13 bases left in between. The CDR3 DNA reads TGTGCCAGCAGCCAAGAGGCCTCAATCCCATACGAGCAGTACTTC. This translates into CASSQEASIPYEQYF.

V usage is TRBV4-3 and J usage is TRBJ2-7; possible D gene TRBD2, 5 bases. CDR1 is LGHNA, CDR2 YSLEER, per germline. V lost 0 bases and J lost 3, with 12 bases in between. This CDR3 is 15 amino acids long. This CDR3 is CASSQERVGFYEQYF. The CDR3 DNA sequence: TGCGCCAGCAGCCAAGAGCGGGTAGGGTTCTACGAGCAGTACTTC.

V usage is TRBV6-5 and J usage is TRBJ1-1; no reliable D call. The CDR3 contains 13 residues. Germline lookup yields CDR1 MNHEY and CDR2 SVGAGI. V lost 5 bases and J lost 4, with 11 bases in between. CDR3 loop: CASSQKSFTEAFF. CDR3 DNA sequence: TGTGCCAGCAGTCAAAAAAGCTTCACTGAAGCTTTCTTT.

This chain connects TRBV7-2 to TRBJ2-7; D is possibly TRBD2 (5 bases). Trimming cost V 3 bases and J 7 bases, with 22 bases left between them. The CDR3 totals 16 residues. From germline, CDR1 is SGHTA and CDR2 FQGNSA. Here the CDR3 DNA reads TGTGCCAGCAGCTTCGGCCCACGTGGGGTCCGGGGAGAGCAGTACTTC. As protein: CASSFGPRGVRGEQYF.

The chain is built from TRBV14 and TRBJ1-1; D remains unclear. The germline V gene encodes CDR1 SGHDN and CDR2 FVKESK. Deletions cut 6 bases from V and 3 bases from J, with 11 bases between. The CDR3 consists of 13 residues. The CDR3 is CASRRYADTEAFF. CDR3 nucleotide sequence: TGTGCCAGCAGGCGTTATGCGGACACTGAAGCTTTCTTT.

Ten or more counts support this clone. This chain uses TRBV4-1 with TRBJ2-7; 10 bases are shared with TRBD1. Trimming at V came to 4 bases and at J to 6 bases, leaving 9 bases not matched to a gene. CDR1 and CDR2 (germline): MGHRA, YSYEKL. CDR3 size: 15 residues. CDR3 sequence reads: CASSPRPTGGREQYF. For the CDR3, the DNA is TGCGCCAGCAGCCCCCGTCCGACAGGGGGCCGCGAGCAGTACTTC.

The chain combines TRBV29-1 with TRBJ2-5, with TRBD1 identical over 9 bases. Germline CDR1 reads SQVTM; CDR2 reads ANQGSEA. V shed 4 bases and J 4 bases; nucleotides not matched to a gene: 10. The CDR3 consists of 15 residues. The CDR3 region is CSVAGGTGQRETQYF. As DNA, the CDR3 is TGCAGCGTTGCTGGGGGGACAGGGCAAAGAGAGACCCAGTACTTC.